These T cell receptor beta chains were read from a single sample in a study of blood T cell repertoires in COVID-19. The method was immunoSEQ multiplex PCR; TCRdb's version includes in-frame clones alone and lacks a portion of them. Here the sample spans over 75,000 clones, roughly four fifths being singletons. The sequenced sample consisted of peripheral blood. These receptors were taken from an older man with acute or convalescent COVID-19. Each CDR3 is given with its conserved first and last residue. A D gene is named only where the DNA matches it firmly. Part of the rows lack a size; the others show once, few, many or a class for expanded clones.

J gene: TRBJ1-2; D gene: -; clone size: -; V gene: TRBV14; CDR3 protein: CASSQGGVYGYTF; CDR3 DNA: TGTGCCAGCAGCCAAGGGGGGGTCTATGGCTACACCTTC
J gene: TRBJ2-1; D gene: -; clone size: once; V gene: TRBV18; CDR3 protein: CASSPPSLASSYNEQFF; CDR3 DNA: TGTGCCAGCTCACCACCCTCGCTAGCGAGCTCCTACAATGAGCAGTTCTTC
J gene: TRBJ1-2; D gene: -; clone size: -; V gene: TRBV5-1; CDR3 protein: CASSLALAGNYGYTF; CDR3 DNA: TGCGCCAGCAGCTTGGCCCTGGCAGGCAACTATGGCTACACCTTC
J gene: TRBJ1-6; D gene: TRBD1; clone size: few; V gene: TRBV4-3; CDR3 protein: CASSPLVTGPNSPLHF; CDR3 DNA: TGCGCCAGCAGCCCGTTAGTGACAGGGCCCAATTCACCCCTCCACTTT
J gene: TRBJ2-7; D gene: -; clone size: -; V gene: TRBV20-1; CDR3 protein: CSATTDYEQYF; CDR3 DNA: TGCAGTGCTACGACAGACTACGAGCAGTACTTC
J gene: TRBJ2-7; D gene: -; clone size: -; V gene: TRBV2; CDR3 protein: CASSGLVQGVEQYF; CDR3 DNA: TGTGCCAGCAGCGGCCTAGTTCAGGGTGTCGAGCAGTACTTC
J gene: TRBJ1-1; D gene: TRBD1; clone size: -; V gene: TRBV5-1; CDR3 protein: CASRPTGAGTEAFF; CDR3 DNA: TGCGCCAGCAGACCCACAGGGGCGGGCACTGAAGCTTTCTTT
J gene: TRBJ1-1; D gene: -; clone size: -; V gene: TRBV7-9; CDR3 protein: CASTPRGGINTEAFF; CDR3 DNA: TGTGCCAGCACCCCGCGGGGGGGGATTAACACTGAAGCTTTCTTT
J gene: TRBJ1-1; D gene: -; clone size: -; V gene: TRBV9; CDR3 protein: CASSVTPYGEAFF; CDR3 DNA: TGTGCCAGCAGCGTAACCCCATACGGTGAAGCTTTCTTT
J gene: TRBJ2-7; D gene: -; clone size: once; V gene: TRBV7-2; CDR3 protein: CASSPRLSSYEQYF; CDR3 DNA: TGTGCCAGCAGCCCCAGACTGAGCTCCTACGAGCAGTACTTC
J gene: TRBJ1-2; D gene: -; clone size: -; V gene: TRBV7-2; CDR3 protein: CASSPISRVKSLYGYTF; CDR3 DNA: TGTGCCAGCAGCCCAATTTCACGGGTTAAGAGCCTCTATGGCTACACCTTC
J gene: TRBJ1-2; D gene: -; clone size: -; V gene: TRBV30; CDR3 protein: CAWSTGNYGYTF; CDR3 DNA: TGTGCCTGGAGTACCGGGAACTATGGCTACACCTTC
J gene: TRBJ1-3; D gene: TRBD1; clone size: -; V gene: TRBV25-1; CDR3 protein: CASSVLKGGQGPGNTIYF; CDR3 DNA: TGTGCCAGCAGTGTCTTAAAAGGGGGACAGGGACCTGGAAACACCATATATTTT
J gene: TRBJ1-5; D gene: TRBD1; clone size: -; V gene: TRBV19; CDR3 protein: CASNDRAQPQHF; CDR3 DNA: TGTGCCAGTAATGACAGGGCTCAGCCCCAGCATTTT
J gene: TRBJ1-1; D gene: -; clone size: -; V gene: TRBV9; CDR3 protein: CASSVGQVSTEAFF; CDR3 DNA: TGTGCCAGCAGCGTAGGTCAAGTGAGCACTGAAGCTTTCTTT
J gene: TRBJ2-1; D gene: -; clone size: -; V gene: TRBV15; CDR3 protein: CATKAGSYNEQFF; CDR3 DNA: TGTGCCACCAAGGCGGGGTCCTACAATGAGCAGTTCTTC
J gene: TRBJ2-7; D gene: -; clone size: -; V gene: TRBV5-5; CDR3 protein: CASSLSGTTYEQYF; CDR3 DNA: TGTGCCAGCAGCTTGTCAGGAACAACCTACGAGCAGTACTTC
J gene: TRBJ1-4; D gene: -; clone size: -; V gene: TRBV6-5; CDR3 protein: CASSSLQGHNEKLFF; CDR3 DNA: TGTGCCAGCAGTTCTTTACAGGGACATAATGAAAAACTGTTTTTT
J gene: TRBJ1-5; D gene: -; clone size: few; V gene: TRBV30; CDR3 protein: CAWSVLRQGNQPQHF; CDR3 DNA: TGTGCCTGGAGTGTACTGAGGCAGGGGAATCAGCCCCAGCATTTT
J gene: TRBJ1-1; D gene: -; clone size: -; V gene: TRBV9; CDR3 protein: CASSVEPGITTEAFF; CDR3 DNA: TGTGCCAGCAGCGTAGAACCGGGGATAACCACTGAAGCTTTCTTT
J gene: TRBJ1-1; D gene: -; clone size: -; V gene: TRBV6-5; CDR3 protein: CAAYQGGRKNTEAFF; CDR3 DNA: TGTGCCGCCTATCAAGGGGGTAGAAAGAACACTGAAGCTTTCTTT
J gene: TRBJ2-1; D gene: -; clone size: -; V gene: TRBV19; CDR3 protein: CASSIDLRASYNEQFF; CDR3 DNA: TGTGCCAGTAGTATAGACCTCAGGGCCTCCTACAATGAGCAGTTCTTC
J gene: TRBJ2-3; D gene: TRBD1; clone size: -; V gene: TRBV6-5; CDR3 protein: CASSYSRDRSRTQYF; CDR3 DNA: TGTGCCAGCAGTTACTCGCGGGACAGGTCCAGAACGCAGTATTTT
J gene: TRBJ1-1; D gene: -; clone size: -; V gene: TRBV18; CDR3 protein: CASSPLRVEDTEAFF; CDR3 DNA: TGTGCCAGCTCACCACTCAGGGTTGAGGACACTGAAGCTTTCTTT
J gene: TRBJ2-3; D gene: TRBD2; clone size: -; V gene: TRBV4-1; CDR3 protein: CASSQDRASGVTDTQYF; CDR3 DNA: TGCGCCAGCAGCCAAGATCGAGCTAGCGGGGTCACAGATACGCAGTATTTT
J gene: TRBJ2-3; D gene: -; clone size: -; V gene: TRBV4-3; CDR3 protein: CASSQDRGMSTDTQYF; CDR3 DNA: TGCGCCAGCAGCCAAGATCGGGGAATGAGCACAGATACGCAGTATTTT
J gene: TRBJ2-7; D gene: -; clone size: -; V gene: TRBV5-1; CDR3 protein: CASSLMWATPDEQYF; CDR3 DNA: TGCGCCAGCAGCTTGATGTGGGCTACCCCTGACGAGCAGTACTTC
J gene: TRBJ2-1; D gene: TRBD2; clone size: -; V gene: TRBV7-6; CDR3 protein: CASSFLSGLGIDEQFF; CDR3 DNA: TGTGCCAGCAGCTTTCTGTCCGGACTAGGGATAGATGAGCAGTTCTTC
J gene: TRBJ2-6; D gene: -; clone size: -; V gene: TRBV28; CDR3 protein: CACGAPSSGANVLTF; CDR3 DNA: TGTGCCTGTGGGGCGCCGAGCTCTGGGGCCAACGTCCTGACTTTC
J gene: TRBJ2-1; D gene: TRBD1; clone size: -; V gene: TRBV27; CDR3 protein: CASSPLTGGTYNEQFF; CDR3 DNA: TGTGCCAGCAGTCCCCTAACAGGGGGCACGTACAATGAGCAGTTCTTC
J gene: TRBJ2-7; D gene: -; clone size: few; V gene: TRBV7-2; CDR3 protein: CASSFSGGGPYEQYF; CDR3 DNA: TGTGCCAGCAGCTTCTCTGGCGGGGGCCCCTACGAGCAGTACTTC
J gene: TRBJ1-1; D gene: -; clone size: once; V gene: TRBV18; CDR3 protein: CASSPSWRDTEAFF; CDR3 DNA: TGTGCCAGCTCACCGAGCTGGAGGGACACTGAAGCTTTCTTT
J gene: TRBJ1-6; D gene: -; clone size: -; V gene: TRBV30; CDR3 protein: CAWRSWSYNSPLHF; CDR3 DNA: TGTGCCTGGAGGAGTTGGTCCTATAATTCACCCCTCCACTTT
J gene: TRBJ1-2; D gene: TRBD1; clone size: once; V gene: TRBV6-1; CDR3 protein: CASSSTGANYGYTF; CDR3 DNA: TGTGCCAGCAGTTCGACAGGGGCTAACTATGGCTACACCTTC
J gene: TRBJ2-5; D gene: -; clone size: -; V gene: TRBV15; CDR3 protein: CATSRAGETQYF; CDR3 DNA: TGTGCCACCAGCAGAGCAGGGGAGACCCAGTACTTC
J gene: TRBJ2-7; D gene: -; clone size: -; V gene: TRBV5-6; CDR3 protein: CASSAGTTYEQYF; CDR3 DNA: TGTGCCAGCAGCGCCGGGACAACCTACGAGCAGTACTTC
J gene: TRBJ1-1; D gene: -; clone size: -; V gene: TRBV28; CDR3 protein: CASNTMGVTTEAFF; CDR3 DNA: TGTGCCAGCAATACTATGGGAGTTACCACTGAAGCTTTCTTT
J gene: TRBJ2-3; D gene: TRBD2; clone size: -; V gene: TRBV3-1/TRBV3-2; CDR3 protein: CASSLYGGGDTDTQYF; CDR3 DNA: TGTGCCAGCAGCTTATATGGCGGGGGAGACACAGATACGCAGTATTTT
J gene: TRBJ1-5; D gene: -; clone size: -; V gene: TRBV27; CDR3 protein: CASSFWGRGSNQPQHF; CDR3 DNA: TGTGCCAGCAGTTTTTGGGGTCGGGGGAGCAATCAGCCCCAGCATTTT
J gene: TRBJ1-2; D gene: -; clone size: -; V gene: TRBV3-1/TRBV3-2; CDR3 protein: CASSQQGYGYTF; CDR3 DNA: TGTGCCAGCAGCCAACAGGGCTATGGCTACACCTTC
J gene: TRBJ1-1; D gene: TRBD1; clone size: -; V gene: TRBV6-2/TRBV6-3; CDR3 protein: CASSIQGASSNTEAFF; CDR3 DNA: TGTGCCAGCAGCATACAGGGGGCTTCAAGTAACACTGAAGCTTTCTTT
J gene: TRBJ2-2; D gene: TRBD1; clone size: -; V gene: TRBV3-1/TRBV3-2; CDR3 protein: CASSNRGLTGELFF; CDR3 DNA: TGTGCCAGCAGCAACAGGGGGCTCACCGGGGAGCTGTTTTTT
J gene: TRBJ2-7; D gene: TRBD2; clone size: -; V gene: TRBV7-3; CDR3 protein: CASSLKGTGWEGSYEQYF; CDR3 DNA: TGTGCCAGCAGCTTAAAAGGAACGGGGTGGGAGGGGTCCTACGAGCAGTACTTC
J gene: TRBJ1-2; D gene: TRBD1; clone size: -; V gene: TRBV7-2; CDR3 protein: CASSLVTGTGVEGGYTF; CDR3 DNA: TGTGCCAGCAGCTTAGTGACCGGGACAGGGGTGGAGGGCGGCTACACCTTC
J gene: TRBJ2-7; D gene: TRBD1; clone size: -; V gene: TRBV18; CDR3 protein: CASSPGTESYEQYF; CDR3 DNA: TGTGCCAGCTCACCGGGGACAGAGTCCTACGAGCAGTACTTC
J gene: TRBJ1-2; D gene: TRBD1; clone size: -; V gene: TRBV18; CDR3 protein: CASSPQGQAPRGYTF; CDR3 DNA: TGTGCCAGCTCACCACAGGGACAGGCGCCTAGAGGCTACACCTTC
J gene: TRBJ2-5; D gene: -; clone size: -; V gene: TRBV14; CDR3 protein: CASSLSNVAETQYF; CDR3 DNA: TGTGCCAGCAGCCTCTCAAATGTGGCAGAGACCCAGTACTTC
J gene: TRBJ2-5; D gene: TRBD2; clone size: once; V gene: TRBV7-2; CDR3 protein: CASSDTVGLGETQYF; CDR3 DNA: TGTGCCAGCAGCGATACCGTAGGACTAGGAGAGACCCAGTACTTC
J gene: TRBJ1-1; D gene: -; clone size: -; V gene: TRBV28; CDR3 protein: CASSLTALQLNTEAFF; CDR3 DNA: TGTGCCAGCAGTTTGACAGCGCTACAGTTGAACACTGAAGCTTTCTTT
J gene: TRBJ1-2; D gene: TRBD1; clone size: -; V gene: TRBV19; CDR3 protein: CASSNPRQGADGYTF; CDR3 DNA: TGTGCCAGTAGTAACCCCCGACAGGGGGCGGATGGCTACACCTTC
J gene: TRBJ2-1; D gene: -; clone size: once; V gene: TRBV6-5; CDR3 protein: CASSPFDEQFF; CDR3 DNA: TGTGCCAGCAGTCCCTTCGATGAGCAGTTCTTC